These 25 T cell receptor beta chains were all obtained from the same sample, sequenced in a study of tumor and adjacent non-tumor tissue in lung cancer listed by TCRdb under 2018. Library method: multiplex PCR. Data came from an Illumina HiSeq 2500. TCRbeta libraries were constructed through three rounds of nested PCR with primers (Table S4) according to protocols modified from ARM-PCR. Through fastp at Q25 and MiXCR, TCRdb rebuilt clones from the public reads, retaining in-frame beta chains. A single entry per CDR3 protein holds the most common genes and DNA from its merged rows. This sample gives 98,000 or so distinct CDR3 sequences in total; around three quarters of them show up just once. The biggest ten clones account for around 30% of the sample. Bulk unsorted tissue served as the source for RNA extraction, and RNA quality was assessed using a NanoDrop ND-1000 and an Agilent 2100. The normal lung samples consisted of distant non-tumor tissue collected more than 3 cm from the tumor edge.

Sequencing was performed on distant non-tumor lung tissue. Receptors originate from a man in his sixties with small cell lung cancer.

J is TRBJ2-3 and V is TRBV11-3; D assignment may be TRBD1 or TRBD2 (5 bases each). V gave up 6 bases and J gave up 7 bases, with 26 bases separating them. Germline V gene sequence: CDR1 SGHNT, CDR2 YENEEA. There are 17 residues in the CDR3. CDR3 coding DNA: TGTGCCAGCAGTGAGGCTCGTGGTGGGACCCGGAGTCATACGCAGTATTTT. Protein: CASSEARGGTRSHTQYF.

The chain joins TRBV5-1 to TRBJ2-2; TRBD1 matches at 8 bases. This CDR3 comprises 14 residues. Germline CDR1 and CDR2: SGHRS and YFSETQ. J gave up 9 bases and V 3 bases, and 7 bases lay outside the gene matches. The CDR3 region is CASSSRQGFWELFF. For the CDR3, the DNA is TGCGCCAGCAGCTCCCGACAGGGGTTCTGGGAGCTGTTTTTT.

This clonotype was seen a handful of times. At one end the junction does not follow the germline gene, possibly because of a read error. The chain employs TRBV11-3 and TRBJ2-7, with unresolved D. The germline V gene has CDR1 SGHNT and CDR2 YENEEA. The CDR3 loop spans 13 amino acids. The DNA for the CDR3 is TGTGCCAACAGCCCCGGTGGGTCCTACGAACAGTACTTC. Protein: CANSPGGSYEQYF.

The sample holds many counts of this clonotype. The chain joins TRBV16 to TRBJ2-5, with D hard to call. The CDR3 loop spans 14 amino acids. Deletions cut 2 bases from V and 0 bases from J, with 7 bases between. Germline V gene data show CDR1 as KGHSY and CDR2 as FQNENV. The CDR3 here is CASSQTGYQETQYF. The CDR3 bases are TGTGCCAGCAGCCAAACTGGCTACCAAGAGACCCAGTACTTC.

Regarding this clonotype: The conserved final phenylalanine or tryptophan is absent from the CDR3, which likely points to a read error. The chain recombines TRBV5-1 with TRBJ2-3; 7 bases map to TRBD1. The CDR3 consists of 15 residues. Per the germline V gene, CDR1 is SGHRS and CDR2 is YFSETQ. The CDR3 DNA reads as TGCACCAGCAGCCCAGTTGGACAGGTCACAGATACGCAGTATTCT. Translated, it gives CTSSPVGQVTDTQYS.

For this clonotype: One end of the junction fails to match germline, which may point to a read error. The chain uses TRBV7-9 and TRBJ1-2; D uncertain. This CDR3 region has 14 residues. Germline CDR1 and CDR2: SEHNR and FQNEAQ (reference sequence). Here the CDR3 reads CASSLAPGMDGYTF. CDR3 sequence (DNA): TGTGCCAGTAGCTTAGCGCCCGGGATGGATGGCTACACCTTC.

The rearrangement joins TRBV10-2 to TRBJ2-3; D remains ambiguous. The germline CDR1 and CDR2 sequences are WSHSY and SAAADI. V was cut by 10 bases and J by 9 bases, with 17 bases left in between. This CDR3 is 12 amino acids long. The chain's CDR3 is CATYGPPKTQYF. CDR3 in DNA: TGCGCCACCTACGGGCCCCCGAAAACGCAGTATTTT.

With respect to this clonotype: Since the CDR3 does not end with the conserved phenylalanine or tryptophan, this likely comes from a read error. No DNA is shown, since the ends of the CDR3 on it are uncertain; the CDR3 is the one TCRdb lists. The CDR3 sequence: CTSRGTGNTGEMFL. The genes are TRBV11-2 and TRBJ2-2; the table's TRBD1 call for D was not verified on the DNA. Germline CDR1 is SGHAT and CDR2 is FQNNGV. The CDR3 sequence runs 14 residues, both termini included.

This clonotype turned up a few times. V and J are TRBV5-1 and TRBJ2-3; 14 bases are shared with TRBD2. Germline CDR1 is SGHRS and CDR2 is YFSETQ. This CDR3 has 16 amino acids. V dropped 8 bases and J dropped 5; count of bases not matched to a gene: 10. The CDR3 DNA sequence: TGCGCCAGGAGCCAGACTAGCGGGAGGGCCAGAGATACGCAGTATTTT. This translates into CARSQTSGRARDTQYF.

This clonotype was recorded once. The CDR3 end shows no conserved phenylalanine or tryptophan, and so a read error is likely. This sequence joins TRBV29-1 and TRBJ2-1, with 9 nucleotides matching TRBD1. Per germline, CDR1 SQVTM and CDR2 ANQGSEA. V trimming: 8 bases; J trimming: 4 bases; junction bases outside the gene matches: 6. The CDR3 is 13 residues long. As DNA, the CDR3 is TGCAGCACCAACAGGGGGCCTTACAATGAGCAGTTCTTA. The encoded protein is CSTNRGPYNEQFL.

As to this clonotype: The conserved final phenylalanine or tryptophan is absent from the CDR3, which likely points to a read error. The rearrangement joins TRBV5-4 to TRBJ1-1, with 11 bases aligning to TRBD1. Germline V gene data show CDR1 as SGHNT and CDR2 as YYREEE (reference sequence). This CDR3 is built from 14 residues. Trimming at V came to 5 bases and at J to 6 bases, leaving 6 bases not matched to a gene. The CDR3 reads CASSHGQGAAEAFL. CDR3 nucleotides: TGTGCCAGCAGTCATGGACAGGGGGCTGCTGAAGCTTTCCTT.

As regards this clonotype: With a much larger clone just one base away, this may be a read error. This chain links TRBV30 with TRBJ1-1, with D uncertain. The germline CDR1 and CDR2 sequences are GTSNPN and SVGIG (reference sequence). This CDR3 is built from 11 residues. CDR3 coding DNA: TGTGCCTGGAGGATGAACATTGAAGCTTTCTTT. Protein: CAWRMNIEAFF.

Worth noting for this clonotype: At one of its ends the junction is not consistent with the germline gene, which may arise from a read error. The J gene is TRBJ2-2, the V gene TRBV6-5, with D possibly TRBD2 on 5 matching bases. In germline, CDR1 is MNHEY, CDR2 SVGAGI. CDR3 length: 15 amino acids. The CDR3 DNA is TGTGCCAGCTCCCCCAGTATTGAGGTCATCGGGGAACTGGTTTTT. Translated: CASSPSIEVIGELVF.

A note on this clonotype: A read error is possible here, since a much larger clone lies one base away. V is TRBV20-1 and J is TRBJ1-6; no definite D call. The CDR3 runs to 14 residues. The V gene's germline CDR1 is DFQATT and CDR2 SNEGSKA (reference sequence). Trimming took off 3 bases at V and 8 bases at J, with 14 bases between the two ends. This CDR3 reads CSASSLGMHSPLHF. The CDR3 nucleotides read TGCAGTGCTAGTTCCCTGGGCATGCATTCACCCCTCCACTTT.

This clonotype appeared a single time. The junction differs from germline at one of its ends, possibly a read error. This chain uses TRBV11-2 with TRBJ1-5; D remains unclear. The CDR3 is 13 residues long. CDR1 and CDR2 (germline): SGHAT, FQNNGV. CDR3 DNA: TGTGCCAACAGCACCAATAGCAATCAGCCCCAGCTTTTT. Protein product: CANSTNSNQPQLF.

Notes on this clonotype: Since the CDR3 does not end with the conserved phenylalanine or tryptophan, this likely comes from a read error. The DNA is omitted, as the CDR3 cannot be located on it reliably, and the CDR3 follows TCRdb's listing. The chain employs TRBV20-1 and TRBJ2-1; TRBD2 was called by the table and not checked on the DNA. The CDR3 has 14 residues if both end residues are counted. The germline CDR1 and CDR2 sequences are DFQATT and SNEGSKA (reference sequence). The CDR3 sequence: CSASGASGSCEHFL.

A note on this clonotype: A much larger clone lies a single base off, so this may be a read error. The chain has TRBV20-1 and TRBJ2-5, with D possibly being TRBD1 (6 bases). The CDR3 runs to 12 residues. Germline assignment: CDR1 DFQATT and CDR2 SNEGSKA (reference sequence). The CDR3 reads CSARDIAENQYF. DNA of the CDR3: TGCAGTGCTCGGGACATCGCCGAGAACCAGTACTTC.

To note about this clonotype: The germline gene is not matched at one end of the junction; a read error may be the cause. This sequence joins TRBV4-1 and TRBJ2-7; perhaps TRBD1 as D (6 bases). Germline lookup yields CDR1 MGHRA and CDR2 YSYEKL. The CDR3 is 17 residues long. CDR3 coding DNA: TGCGCCAGCAGCCAAGCCATGAGGGGGACGGATTCCTACGATCAGTACTTC. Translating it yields CASSQAMRGTDSYDQYF.

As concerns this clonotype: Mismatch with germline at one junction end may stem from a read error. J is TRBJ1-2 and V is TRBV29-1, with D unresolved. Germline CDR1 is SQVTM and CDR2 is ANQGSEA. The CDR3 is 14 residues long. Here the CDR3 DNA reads TGCAACGTTGAAGAAGAAGAAGGCATCTATGGCTACACCTTC. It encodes CNVEEEEGIYGYTF.

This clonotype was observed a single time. CDR3 nucleotides: TGCAGCGCTCAAAGTGGACGCAACTCTGGGGCCAAGGCCCTGACTTTC. The encoded protein is CSAQSGRNSGAKALTF. The rearrangement uses TRBV29-1 and TRBJ2-6; a possible D gene is TRBD1 (5 bases). The V gene's germline CDR1 is SQVTM and CDR2 ANQGSEA. The CDR3 spans 16 residues. V lost 7 bases, J lost 15 bases, and 31 bases lay in between.

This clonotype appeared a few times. The CDR3 region is CANSEGGSPNEQYV. In nucleotides, the CDR3 is TGTGCCAATAGTGAAGGAGGGAGCCCTAACGAGCAGTACGTC. The chain has TRBV10-1 and TRBJ2-7, with a weak D call TRBD2 (6 bases). This CDR3 has 14 amino acids. Germline CDR1 reads WNHNN; CDR2 reads SYGVQD (reference sequence).

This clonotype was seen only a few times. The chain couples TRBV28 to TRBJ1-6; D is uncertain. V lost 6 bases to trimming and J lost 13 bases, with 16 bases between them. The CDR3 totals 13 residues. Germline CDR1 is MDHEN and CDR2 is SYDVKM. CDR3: CASRANRPGPLHF. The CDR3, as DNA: TGTGCCAGCAGGGCCAACAGACCCGGGCCCCTCCACTTT.

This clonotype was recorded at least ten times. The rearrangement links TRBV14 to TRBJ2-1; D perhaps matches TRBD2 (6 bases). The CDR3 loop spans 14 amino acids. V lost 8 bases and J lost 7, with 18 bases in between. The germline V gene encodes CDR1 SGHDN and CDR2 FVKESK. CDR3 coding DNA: TGTGCCAGCCTGCGGGGCGTCGGGGAGAATGAGCAGTTCTTC. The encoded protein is CASLRGVGENEQFF.

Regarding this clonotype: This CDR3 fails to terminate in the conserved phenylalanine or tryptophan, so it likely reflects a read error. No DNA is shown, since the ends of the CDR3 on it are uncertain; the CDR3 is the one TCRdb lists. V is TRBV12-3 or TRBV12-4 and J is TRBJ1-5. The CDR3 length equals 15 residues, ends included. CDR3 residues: CASTKAGSGNQPQLL.

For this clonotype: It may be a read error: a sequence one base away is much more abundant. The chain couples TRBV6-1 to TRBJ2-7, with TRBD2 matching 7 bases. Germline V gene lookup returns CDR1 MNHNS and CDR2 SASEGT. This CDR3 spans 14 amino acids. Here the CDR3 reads CASRTGAGMSERYV. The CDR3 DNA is TGTGCCAGCAGGACTGGAGCGGGAATGAGCGAGCGGTACGTC.